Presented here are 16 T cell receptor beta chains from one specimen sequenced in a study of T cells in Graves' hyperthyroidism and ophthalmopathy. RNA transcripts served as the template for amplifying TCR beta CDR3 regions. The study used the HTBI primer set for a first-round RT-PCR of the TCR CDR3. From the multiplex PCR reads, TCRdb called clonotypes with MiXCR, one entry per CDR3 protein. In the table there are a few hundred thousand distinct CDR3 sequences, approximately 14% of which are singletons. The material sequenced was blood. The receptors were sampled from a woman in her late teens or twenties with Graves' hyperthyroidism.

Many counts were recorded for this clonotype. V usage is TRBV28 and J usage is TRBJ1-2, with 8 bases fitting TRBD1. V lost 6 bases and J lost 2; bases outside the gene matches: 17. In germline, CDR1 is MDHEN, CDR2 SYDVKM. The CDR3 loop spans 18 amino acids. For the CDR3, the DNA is TGTGCCAGCAGGGCAGGGGGCCTGCAAAGCGAAAAAAACTATGGCTACACCTTC. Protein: CASRAGGLQSEKNYGYTF.

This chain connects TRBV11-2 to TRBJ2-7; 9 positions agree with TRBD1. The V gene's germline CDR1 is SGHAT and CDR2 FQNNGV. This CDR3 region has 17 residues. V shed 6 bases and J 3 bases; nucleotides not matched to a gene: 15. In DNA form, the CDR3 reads TGTGCCAGCAGATCAGGTCGGGGACAGGGAAGACTCTACGAGCAGTACTTC. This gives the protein CASRSGRGQGRLYEQYF.

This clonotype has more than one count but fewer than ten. In DNA, the CDR3 is TGTGCCAGCAGCACGAGACTAGGCCCCGGGGAGCTGTTTTTT. Translated: CASSTRLGPGELFF. This chain connects TRBV28 to TRBJ2-2; TRBD2 might be the D (6 bases). V lost 6 bases to trimming and J lost 6 bases, with 14 bases between them. The CDR3 totals 14 residues. Germline CDR1 reads MDHEN; CDR2 reads SYDVKM.

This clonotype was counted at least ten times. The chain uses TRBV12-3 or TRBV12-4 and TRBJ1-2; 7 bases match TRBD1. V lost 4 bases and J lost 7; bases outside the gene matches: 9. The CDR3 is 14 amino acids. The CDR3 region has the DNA TGTGCCAGCAGTTCCCCGAACAGGGGAAGTGGCTACACCTTC. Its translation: CASSSPNRGSGYTF.

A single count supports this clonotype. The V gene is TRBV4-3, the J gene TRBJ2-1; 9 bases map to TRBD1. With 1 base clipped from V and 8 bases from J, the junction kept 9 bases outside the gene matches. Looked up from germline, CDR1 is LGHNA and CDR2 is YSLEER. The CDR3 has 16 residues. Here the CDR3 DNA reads TGCGCCAGCAGCCAAGGCGGGACAGGGATTGTCGATGAGCAGTTCTTC. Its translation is CASSQGGTGIVDEQFF.

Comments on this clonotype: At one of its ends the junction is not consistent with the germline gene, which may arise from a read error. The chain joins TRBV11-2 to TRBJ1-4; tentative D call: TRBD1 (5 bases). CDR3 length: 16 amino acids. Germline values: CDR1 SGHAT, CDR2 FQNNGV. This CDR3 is CASCFPPRGSIEKLFF. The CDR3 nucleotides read TGTGCCAGCTGCTTTCCGCCAAGGGGTTCAATTGAAAAACTGTTTTTT.

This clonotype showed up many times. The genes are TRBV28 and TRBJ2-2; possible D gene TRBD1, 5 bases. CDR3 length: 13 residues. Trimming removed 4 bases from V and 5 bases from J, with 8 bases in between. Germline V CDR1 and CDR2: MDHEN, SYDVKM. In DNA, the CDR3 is TGTGCCAGCAGTTGGAGACAGACCGGGGAGCTGTTTTTT. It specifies CASSWRQTGELFF. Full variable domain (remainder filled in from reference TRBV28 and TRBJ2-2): DVKVTQSSRYLVKRTGEKVFLECVQDMDHENMFWYRQDPGLGLRLIYFSYDVKMKEKGDIPEGYSVSREKKERFSLILESASTNQTSMYLCASSWRQTGELFFGEGSRLTVL.

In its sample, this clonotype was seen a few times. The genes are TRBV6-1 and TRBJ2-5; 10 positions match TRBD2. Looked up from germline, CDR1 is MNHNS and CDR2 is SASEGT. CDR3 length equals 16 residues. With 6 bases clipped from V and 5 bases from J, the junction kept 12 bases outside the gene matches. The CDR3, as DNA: TGTGCCAGCAGGGCTCCTAGCGGGGGAATGGATGAGACCCAGTACTTC. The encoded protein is CASRAPSGGMDETQYF.

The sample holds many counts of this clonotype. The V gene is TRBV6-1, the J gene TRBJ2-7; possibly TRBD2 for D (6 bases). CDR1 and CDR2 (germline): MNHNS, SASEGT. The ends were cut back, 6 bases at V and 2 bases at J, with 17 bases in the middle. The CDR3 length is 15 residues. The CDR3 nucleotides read TGTGCCAGCAGCCTAACCGGGGACTCGACCTACGAGCAGTACTTC. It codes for CASSLTGDSTYEQYF.

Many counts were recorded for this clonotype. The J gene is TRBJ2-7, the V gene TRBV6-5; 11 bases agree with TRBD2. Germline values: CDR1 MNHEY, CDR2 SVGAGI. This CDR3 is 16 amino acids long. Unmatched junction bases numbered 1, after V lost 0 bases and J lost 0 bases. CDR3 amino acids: CASSYSTSGNSYEQYF. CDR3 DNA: TGTGCCAGCAGTTACTCGACTAGCGGGAACTCCTACGAGCAGTACTTC.

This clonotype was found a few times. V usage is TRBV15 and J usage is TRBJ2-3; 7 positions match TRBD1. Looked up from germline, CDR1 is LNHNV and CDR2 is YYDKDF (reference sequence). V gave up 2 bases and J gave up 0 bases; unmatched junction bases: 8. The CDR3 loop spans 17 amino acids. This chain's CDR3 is CATSRKGQFDSTDTQYF. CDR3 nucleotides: TGTGCCACCAGCAGAAAGGGACAGTTCGATAGCACAGATACGCAGTATTTT.

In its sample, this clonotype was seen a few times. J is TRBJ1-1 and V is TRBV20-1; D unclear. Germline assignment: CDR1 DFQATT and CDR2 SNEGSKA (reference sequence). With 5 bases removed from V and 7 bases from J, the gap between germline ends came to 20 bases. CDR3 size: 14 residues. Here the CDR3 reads CSAAVAGRADEAFF. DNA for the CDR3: TGCAGTGCTGCCGTAGCGGGGAGGGCGGATGAAGCTTTCTTT.

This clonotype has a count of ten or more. CDR3 nucleotide sequence: TGTGCCAGCAGTTTATCGGGGCTGGGGGCCAACGTCCTGACTTTC. Protein product: CASSLSGLGANVLTF. V and J are TRBV28 and TRBJ2-6, with D possibly called TRBD1 or TRBD2 (5 bases each). The CDR3 loop spans 15 amino acids. The V gene lost 1 base and the J gene lost 4 bases, with 8 bases spanning the gap. Germline V gene sequence: CDR1 MDHEN, CDR2 SYDVKM.

CDR3: CSVVRGQGNYGYTF. The CDR3 coding sequence is TGCAGCGTTGTGAGGGGACAGGGGAACTATGGCTACACCTTC. V usage is TRBV29-1 and J usage is TRBJ1-2; 10 nucleotides line up with TRBD1. The CDR3 is made up of 14 amino acids. The V and J ends lost 4 bases and 2 bases, in that order; junction bases with no gene match: 4. Germline V gene sequence: CDR1 SQVTM, CDR2 ANQGSEA.

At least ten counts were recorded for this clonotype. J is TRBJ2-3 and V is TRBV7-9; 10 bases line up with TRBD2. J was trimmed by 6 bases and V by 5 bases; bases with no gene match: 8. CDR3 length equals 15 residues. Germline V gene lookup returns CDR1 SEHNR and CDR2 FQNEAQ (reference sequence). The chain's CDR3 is CASSLQRGGPDTQYF. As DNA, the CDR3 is TGTGCCAGCAGCCTGCAGCGGGGGGGCCCCGATACGCAGTATTTT.

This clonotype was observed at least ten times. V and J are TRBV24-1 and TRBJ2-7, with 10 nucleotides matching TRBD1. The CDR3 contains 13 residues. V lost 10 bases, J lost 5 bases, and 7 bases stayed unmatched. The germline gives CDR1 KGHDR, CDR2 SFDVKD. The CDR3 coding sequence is TGTGCCACGGCAGGCGGGACAGGGGACGAGCAGTACTTC. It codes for CATAGGTGDEQYF.